The 19 T cell receptor beta chains reported below all come from one sample, sequenced in a study of blood T cell repertoires in COVID-19. Here immunoSEQ multiplex PCR was the method, and the copy in TCRdb shows in-frame clones only, minus some. The data contain some 270,000 clones, 80% to 90% of them singletons. Sequencing was done on a sample of PBMCs or T cells enriched from blood (not recorded which). The receptors were gathered from a woman aged 25 to 45 who had recovered from COVID-19.

The V call is TRBV6-2 or TRBV6-3, the J call TRBJ2-3, with TRBD2 matching over 7 bases. Germline CDR1 MNHEY, CDR2 SVGEGT. The CDR3 sequence is 13 residues long. J was trimmed by 10 bases and V by 2 bases; bases with no gene match: 6. The CDR3 coding sequence is TGTGCCAGCAGTTACCGTCACCGGGGGGCGCAGTATTTT. Protein sequence: CASSYRHRGAQYF.

The gene calls are TRBV19 and TRBJ2-2; D possibly corresponds to TRBD2 (5 bases). The V end was cut by 7 bases, the J end by 1 base, with 7 bases between. The CDR3 runs 13 residues. Germline V gene data show CDR1 as LNHDA and CDR2 as SQIVND (reference sequence). CDR3 in DNA: TGTGCCAGTAATGAGGGGAACACCGGGGAGCTGTTTTTT. Its protein product is CASNEGNTGELFF. Looking up the rest from reference TRBV19 and TRBJ2-2 gives the full variable domain: DGGITQSPKYLFRKEGQNVTLSCEQNLNHDAMYWYRQDPGQGLRLIYYSQIVNDFQKGDIAEGYSVSREKKESFPLTVTSAQKNPTAFYLCASNEGNTGELFFGEGSRLTVL.

The chain couples TRBV27 to TRBJ1-1, with TRBD1 as a possible D gene (6 bases). The CDR3 totals 14 residues. Germline V gene sequence: CDR1 MNHEY, CDR2 SMNVEV (reference sequence). V was clipped by 9 bases and J by 4 bases, with 18 bases between them. In nucleotides, the CDR3 is TGTGCCAGTTCTTGGGGGGGCGAGGGCACTGAAGCTTTCTTT. Protein sequence: CASSWGGEGTEAFF.

This chain links TRBV2 with TRBJ1-2, with D possibly matching TRBD1 (5 bases). The CDR3 runs to 11 residues. V dropped 8 bases and J dropped 7 bases, with 11 bases sitting between them. Germline V CDR1 and CDR2: SNHLY, FYNNEI. The CDR3 region is CASPRGGGYTF. The CDR3 nucleotides read TGTGCCAGCCCTAGGGGAGGTGGCTACACCTTC.

The V and J genes are TRBV14 and TRBJ2-7; perhaps TRBD2 as D (6 bases). Germline values: CDR1 SGHDN, CDR2 FVKESK. V gave up 4 bases and J gave up 3 bases, with 13 bases separating them. CDR3 length equals 14 residues. The CDR3 sequence: CASSLGRQHYEQYF. DNA for the CDR3: TGTGCCAGCAGCCTCGGGAGACAGCACTACGAGCAGTACTTC.

This clone was counted a few times. CDR3 DNA sequence: TGTGCCATCAGTGGGGCAGATGAAAAACTGTTTTTT. It yields the protein CAISGADEKLFF. The chain recombines TRBV10-3 with TRBJ1-4; D is ambiguous. Trimming stripped 4 bases from V and 6 bases from J, with 6 bases between. CDR3 length: 12 residues. Germline-derived CDR1 and CDR2 are ENHRY and SYGVKD.

This chain joins TRBV7-9 and TRBJ2-4, with 7 bases fitting TRBD1. From germline, CDR1 is SEHNR and CDR2 FQNEAQ (reference sequence). The CDR3 length is 18 residues. J lost 2 bases, V lost 5 bases, and 15 bases had no gene match. The CDR3 bases are TGTGCCAGCAGCCCCCCGTGGGGACAGTCACGCTCCAAAAACATTCAGTACTTC. Residues: CASSPPWGQSRSKNIQYF. The variable domain in full, with the rest retrieved from reference TRBV7-9 and TRBJ2-4, is DTGVSQNPRHKITKRGQNVTFRCDPISEHNRLYWYRQTLGQGPEFLTYFQNEAQLEKSRLLSDRFSAERPKGSFSTLEIQRTEQGDSAMYLCASSPPWGQSRSKNIQYFGAGTRLSVL.

The chain uses TRBV7-8 and TRBJ2-7; 10 bases match TRBD2. The germline V gene has CDR1 SGHVS and CDR2 FQNEAQ. The CDR3 extends over 15 amino acids. Trimming at V came to 0 bases and at J to 4 bases, leaving 3 bases not matched to a gene. Here the CDR3 reads CASSLASGGIYEQYF. CDR3 DNA sequence: TGTGCCAGCAGCTTAGCTAGCGGGGGGATTTACGAGCAGTACTTC.

V usage is TRBV5-6 and J usage is TRBJ1-2; D is possibly TRBD1 (6 bases). Germline-derived CDR1 and CDR2 are SGHDT and YYEEEE. CDR3 length equals 13 residues. The germline V and J ends were trimmed by 3 bases and 8 bases, with 14 bases remaining between them. The CDR3 DNA is TGTGCCAGCAGCTGGGGTGACAGGTTCGGCTACACCTTC. This codes for CASSWGDRFGYTF.

The chain links TRBV30 to TRBJ1-2, with 7 bases identical to TRBD1. Germline assignment: CDR1 GTSNPN and CDR2 SVGIG (reference sequence). Trimming removed 0 bases from V and 6 bases from J; junction bases left unmatched: 10. The CDR3 covers 15 residues. The CDR3 nucleotides read TGTGCCTGGAGTGTACGCAGGGGGGCGCCTCATGGCTACACCTTC. Its translation: CAWSVRRGAPHGYTF. Full variable domain (missing parts from reference TRBV30 and TRBJ1-2): SQTIHQWPATLVQPVGSPLSLECTVEGTSNPNLYWYRQAAGRGLQLLFYSVGIGQISSEVPQNLSASRPQDRQFILSSKKLLLSDSGFYLCAWSVRRGAPHGYTFGSGTRLTVV.

The chain links TRBV18 to TRBJ1-6; D uncertain. Trimming removed 1 base at V and 7 bases at J, with 8 bases between. This CDR3 has 14 residues. In germline, CDR1 is KGHSH, CDR2 LQKENI. The CDR3 reads CASSPRRGNSPLHF. In DNA, the CDR3 is TGTGCCAGCTCACCACGTCGAGGGAATTCACCCCTCCACTTT.

The chain uses TRBV10-3 and TRBJ2-6, with D hard to call. CDR1 is ENHRY and CDR2 is SYGVKD in the germline V gene. The CDR3 length is 16 residues. V dropped 0 bases and J dropped 4 bases, with 10 bases sitting between them. The CDR3: CAISESFRSGANVLTF. The CDR3 coding sequence is TGTGCCATCAGTGAGTCATTCAGGTCCGGGGCCAACGTCCTGACTTTC.

The rearrangement joins TRBV18 to TRBJ1-6, with 7 nucleotides matching TRBD1. Germline V lookup: CDR1 KGHSH, CDR2 LQKENI. The junction had 9 bases not matched to a gene; V was cut back by 3 bases and J by 7 bases. There are 16 residues in the CDR3. The DNA of the CDR3 is TGTGCCAGCTCACCTCAGGGACAGCGTATCAATTCACCCCTCCACTTT. It is translated as CASSPQGQRINSPLHF.

The gene calls are TRBV27 and TRBJ2-7; 12 nucleotides align to TRBD1. V was clipped by 3 bases and J by 4 bases; unmatched bases: 10. This CDR3 is 17 amino acids long. The germline V gene has CDR1 MNHEY and CDR2 SMNVEV (reference sequence). The CDR3 spells CASSFWRRGQGAYEQYF. CDR3 nucleotide sequence: TGTGCCAGCAGTTTCTGGAGGCGGGGACAGGGGGCATACGAGCAGTACTTC.

This rearrangement joins TRBV30 to TRBJ2-3; 7 nucleotides agree with TRBD1. CDR1 GTSNPN and CDR2 SVGIG come from the germline V gene (reference sequence). The CDR3 has 13 residues. Trimming removed 2 bases from V and 3 bases from J; junction bases left unmatched: 2. Here the CDR3 DNA reads TGTGCCTGGAGTCGGGACAGTACAGATACGCAGTATTTT. Amino acids: CAWSRDSTDTQYF.

The gene calls are TRBV27 and TRBJ1-5, with TRBD1 matching over 10 bases. Germline V gene data show CDR1 as MNHEY and CDR2 as SMNVEV (reference sequence). The CDR3 is made up of 17 amino acids. Trimming cost V 6 bases and J 4 bases; bases outside gene matches: 12. Here the CDR3 DNA reads TGTGCCAGCAGCCAAGACAGGGGGCGGTTTGGGAATCAGCCCCAGCATTTT. This encodes CASSQDRGRFGNQPQHF.

The chain carries TRBV15 and TRBJ2-7; possible D gene TRBD1, 5 bases. CDR3 length: 14 residues. The V end lost 1 base, the J end lost 6 bases, and 13 bases lay between the germline ends. Germline V gene lookup returns CDR1 LNHNV and CDR2 YYDKDF (reference sequence). The CDR3 loop reads CATSRGQRLTEQYF. CDR3 nucleotide sequence: TGTGCCACCAGCAGAGGACAGAGGCTTACCGAGCAGTACTTC.

The chain links TRBV29-1 to TRBJ2-7; TRBD1 agrees at 10 bases. J lost 6 bases, V lost 0 bases, and 5 bases had no gene match. The germline gives CDR1 SQVTM, CDR2 ANQGSEA. The CDR3 runs to 14 residues. The CDR3 sequence: CSVEERTGGSEQYF. The CDR3 nucleotides are TGCAGCGTTGAAGAGCGGACAGGGGGGTCCGAGCAGTACTTC.

The V and J genes are TRBV24-1 and TRBJ2-1; D is possibly TRBD2 (6 bases). Germline values: CDR1 KGHDR, CDR2 SFDVKD. This CDR3 has 13 amino acids. The V end was cut by 3 bases, the J end by 7 bases, with 9 bases between. CDR3 amino acids: CATSDAGRNEQFF. In DNA form, the CDR3 reads TGTGCCACCAGTGATGCGGGGAGGAATGAGCAGTTCTTC.